This passage covers 23 T cell receptor beta chains from one sample sequenced in a study of cytomegalovirus exposure and HLA in healthy donors. PCR involved 60 Vbeta and 13 Jbeta primers. Profiling relied on immunoSEQ multiplex PCR, and the TCRdb table lists in-frame clones only, not all of them. The sample has under 200,000 clones, approximately 11% seen once. Sequenced material: PBMCs. The receptor source for this set is a man between 45 and 60 years old in good health and CMV-seropositive.

There are a few counts of this clone. J is TRBJ1-1 and V is TRBV30, with D unresolved. V was shortened by 2 bases and J by 0 bases, with 16 bases between the two germline ends. There are 16 residues in the CDR3. In germline, CDR1 is GTSNPN, CDR2 SVGIG (reference sequence). CDR3 in DNA: TGTGCCTGGAGTCCCCCCGGGGTTCCGTTGAACACTGAAGCTTTCTTT. It specifies CAWSPPGVPLNTEAFF.

This clone has a handful of counts. This chain uses TRBV5-1 with TRBJ2-5; 8 positions match TRBD1. Germline V CDR1 and CDR2: SGHRS, YFSETQ. The CDR3 totals 16 residues. After removal of 1 base from V and 3 bases from J, the junction contained 8 bases not matched to a gene. CDR3 in amino acids: CASSLKGRGQEETQYF. CDR3 in DNA: TGCGCCAGCAGCTTGAAGGGCAGGGGGCAAGAAGAGACCCAGTACTTC. Using reference TRBV5-1 and TRBJ2-5 for the parts outside the CDR3, the full variable domain is KAGVTQTPRYLIKTRGQQVTLSCSPISGHRSVSWYQQTPGQGLQFLFEYFSETQRNKGNFPGRFSGRQFSNSRSEMNVSTLELGDSALYLCASSLKGRGQEETQYFGPGTRLLVL.

A single count supports this clone. The V and J genes are TRBV11-2 and TRBJ2-5, with 7 bases matching TRBD2. CDR1 is SGHAT, CDR2 FQNNGV, per germline. The V gene end was trimmed by 8 bases and the J gene end by 5 bases; junction bases not matched to a gene: 11. The CDR3 sequence is 14 residues long. CDR3 sequence: CASGPGPRGETQYF. The DNA for the CDR3 is TGTGCCAGCGGACCGGGTCCGCGGGGGGAGACCCAGTACTTC.

This clone showed up just a few times. This chain joins TRBV9 and TRBJ1-4; 7 nucleotides agree with TRBD1. Germline CDR1 is SGDLS and CDR2 is YYNGEE. The junction had 11 bases not matched to a gene; V was cut back by 3 bases and J by 3 bases. The CDR3 is 17 amino acids. This CDR3 reads CASSAGSQGWANEKLFF. The CDR3 DNA is TGTGCCAGCAGCGCCGGATCACAGGGGTGGGCTAATGAAAAACTGTTTTTT.

V is TRBV19 and J is TRBJ2-1; 7 bases fit TRBD1. V was pared by 7 bases and J by 6 bases, with 12 bases of the junction left unmatched. The CDR3 extends over 15 amino acids. CDR1 and CDR2 from the germline V gene are LNHDA and SQIVND (reference sequence). In nucleotides, the CDR3 is TGTGCCAGTACCCACTCACGGACAGGAGGCAATGAGCAGTTCTTC. This sequence encodes CASTHSRTGGNEQFF. Using reference TRBV19 and TRBJ2-1 for the parts outside the CDR3, the full variable domain is DGGITQSPKYLFRKEGQNVTLSCEQNLNHDAMYWYRQDPGQGLRLIYYSQIVNDFQKGDIAEGYSVSREKKESFPLTVTSAQKNPTAFYLCASTHSRTGGNEQFFGPGTRLTVL.

This clone was seen a handful of times. The chain combines TRBV6-6 with TRBJ2-7, with D unresolved. This CDR3 has 14 residues. The germline gives CDR1 MNHNY, CDR2 SVGAGI (reference sequence). V lost 4 bases and J 4 bases, leaving 14 bases between the germline ends. Here the CDR3 DNA reads TGTGCCAGCAGTTCCACGGGTGGGTTATACGAGCAGTACTTC. Its translation is CASSSTGGLYEQYF.

This clone was detected only a few times. The rearrangement links TRBV10-3 to TRBJ1-1, with 9 positions matching TRBD1. The length of the CDR3 is 15 residues. The germline V gene encodes CDR1 ENHRY and CDR2 SYGVKD. J gave up 5 bases and V 5 bases, and 9 bases lay outside the gene matches. In nucleotides, the CDR3 is TGTGCCATCAGTTTACAGGGGGCAAAGGGGACTGAAGCTTTCTTT. Its protein is CAISLQGAKGTEAFF.

In this sample, this clone turned up a few times. The chain employs TRBV20-1 and TRBJ2-7, with 7 bases matching TRBD2. V shed 6 bases and J 7 bases; nucleotides not matched to a gene: 6. The CDR3 has 11 amino acids. CDR1 is DFQATT, CDR2 SNEGSKA, per germline (reference sequence). The CDR3 loop is CSAHGGVEQYF. The CDR3, as DNA: TGCAGTGCCCATGGGGGGGTAGAGCAGTACTTC.

This sequence joins TRBV2 and TRBJ1-5, with 9 bases fitting TRBD1. Germline V gene data show CDR1 as SNHLY and CDR2 as FYNNEI. Germline trimming cut 5 bases from V and 5 bases from J; bases unmatched to any gene: 4. The CDR3 runs 14 residues. The CDR3 sequence is CASSRTGEHQPQHF. The CDR3 coding sequence is TGTGCCAGCAGTCGGACAGGGGAGCATCAGCCCCAGCATTTT.

In its sample, this clone was seen a few times. The chain joins TRBV11-2 to TRBJ2-7; tentative D call: TRBD1 (6 bases). The ends were cut back, 3 bases at V and 3 bases at J, with 24 bases in the middle. The CDR3 consists of 18 residues. Germline CDR1 SGHAT, CDR2 FQNNGV. CDR3 bases: TGTGCCAGCAGCTTCGATCTTGCCGGACAGCTGAGAGTCTACGAGCAGTACTTC. Translated, it gives CASSFDLAGQLRVYEQYF.

This clone was observed a handful of times. V is TRBV7-8 and J is TRBJ2-7; 10 bases line up with TRBD2. The CDR3 spans 14 residues. The V and J ends lost 5 bases and 3 bases, in that order; junction bases with no gene match: 4. Germline values: CDR1 SGHVS, CDR2 FQNEAQ. The chain's CDR3 is CASSIRTSGYEQYV. The CDR3 DNA is TGTGCCAGCAGCATTAGGACTAGCGGCTACGAGCAGTACGTC.

The gene calls are TRBV7-9 and TRBJ1-4; D is possibly TRBD1 (6 bases). In germline, CDR1 is SEHNR, CDR2 FQNEAQ (reference sequence). The CDR3 is made up of 15 amino acids. V lost 1 base and J lost 6, with 12 bases in between. The CDR3 sequence: CASSLDTGSYEKLFF. CDR3 DNA: TGTGCCAGCAGCTTAGACACAGGGTCCTATGAAAAACTGTTTTTT.

The V gene is TRBV7-3, the J gene TRBJ2-1, with a possible D match to TRBD1 (6 bases). CDR3 length: 13 amino acids. Germline CDR1 and CDR2: SGHTA and FQGTGA. V was clipped by 5 bases and J by 8 bases, with 13 bases between them. This CDR3 reads CASSRNRDHEQFF. The CDR3 DNA reads as TGTGCCAGCAGCCGAAACAGGGACCATGAGCAGTTCTTC.

A few counts support this clone. The chain employs TRBV27 and TRBJ1-1, with 10 bases matching TRBD1. Losses at the gene ends were 8 bases for V and 4 bases for J; bases not matched to a gene: 13. There are 16 residues in the CDR3. Germline-derived CDR1 and CDR2 are MNHEY and SMNVEV (reference sequence). The CDR3 DNA reads TGTGCCAGCGCCCCCGGGGACAGGGGCTGGTCCACTGAAGCTTTCTTT. It specifies CASAPGDRGWSTEAFF.

The sample holds a few counts of this clone. The J gene is TRBJ1-6, the V gene TRBV30; 8 bases fit TRBD1. The V segment lost 8 bases and the J segment 7 bases; nucleotides outside the gene matches: 4. In germline, CDR1 is GTSNPN, CDR2 SVGIG (reference sequence). The CDR3 totals 12 residues. The CDR3 sequence: CAGGQGNSPLHF. The DNA for the CDR3 is TGTGCCGGAGGACAGGGAAATTCACCCCTCCACTTT.

The rearrangement joins TRBV6-1 to TRBJ1-1; 7 nucleotides agree with TRBD1. Trimming cost V 3 bases and J 2 bases; bases outside gene matches: 6. The CDR3 length is 15 residues. Germline CDR1 is MNHNS and CDR2 is SASEGT. Here the CDR3 DNA reads TGTGCCAGCAGTGATTTTCGGACAGGAAACACTGAAGCTTTCTTT. Its translation: CASSDFRTGNTEAFF.

This clone was recorded a few times. The chain is built from TRBV5-1 and TRBJ1-4, with a tentative D call TRBD1 (5 bases). Germline loops: CDR1 SGHRS, CDR2 YFSETQ. Between the trimmed V and J ends, which lost 2 bases and 4 bases, there was a span of 12 bases. The CDR3 runs to 15 residues. CDR3 loop: CASSLGVSFNEKLFF. CDR3 bases: TGCGCCAGCAGCTTAGGGGTTTCTTTTAATGAAAAACTGTTTTTT.

The chain links TRBV30 to TRBJ1-2; D is unclear. The CDR3 consists of 13 residues. Trimming removed 4 bases at V and 2 bases at J, with 11 bases between. CDR1 is GTSNPN, CDR2 SVGIG, per germline (reference sequence). CDR3 loop: CAWTAGLNYGYTF. CDR3 nucleotides: TGTGCCTGGACCGCGGGGTTGAACTATGGCTACACCTTC.

The chain recombines TRBV5-8 with TRBJ1-1, with D possibly TRBD1 on 5 matching bases. The V gene lost 5 bases and the J gene lost 1 base, with 15 bases spanning the gap. The CDR3 totals 15 residues. Germline V gives CDR1 SGHTS, CDR2 YDEGEE. CDR3 bases: TGTGCCAGCAGTCGGGGACTGTCGGGGAACACTGAAGCTTTCTTT. Residues: CASSRGLSGNTEAFF.

This clone was seen more than once but under ten times. At the DNA level, this CDR3 is encoded by other sequences in the same sample as well. This CDR3 is CASTQGTDTQYF. CDR3 coding DNA: TGTGCCAGCACCCAGGGAACAGATACGCAGTATTTT. The V and J genes are TRBV28 and TRBJ2-3; D possibly corresponds to TRBD1 (5 bases). Germline V gives CDR1 MDHEN, CDR2 SYDVKM. This CDR3 has 12 amino acids. Trimming removed 7 bases at V and 3 bases at J, with 8 bases between.

The chain uses TRBV9 and TRBJ1-6, with D tentatively TRBD1 (6 bases). Germline V lookup: CDR1 SGDLS, CDR2 YYNGEE. This CDR3 region has 14 residues. Trimming took 4 bases from V and 8 from J, leaving 13 bases between them. The chain's CDR3 is CASSLRQDHSPLHF. The CDR3 nucleotides read TGTGCCAGCAGCCTACGACAGGATCATTCACCCCTCCACTTT.

A few counts support this clone. J is TRBJ2-7 and V is TRBV5-1; the match to TRBD2 covers 7 bases. The CDR3 length is 14 residues. Germline CDR1 is SGHRS and CDR2 is YFSETQ. V dropped 0 bases and J dropped 4; count of bases not matched to a gene: 4. CDR3 residues: CASSLAGEGYEQYV. Here the CDR3 DNA reads TGCGCCAGCAGCTTGGCTGGGGAGGGTTACGAGCAGTACGTC.

This chain connects TRBV6-5 to TRBJ2-5; D ambiguous. Germline V gene sequence: CDR1 MNHEY, CDR2 SVGAGI. The CDR3 runs to 11 residues. V lost 10 bases to trimming and J lost 5 bases, with 11 bases between them. The CDR3 DNA follows: TGTGCCACCCGGTCGGAGGAGACCCAGTACTTC. Residues: CATRSEETQYF.